This T cell receptor beta chain was retrieved from a study of shared clonotypes between healthy human individuals. Remarks on this clone: Its antigen is not identified.

Trimming stripped 4 bases from V and 0 bases from J, with 11 bases between. CDR1 is SGHTA and CDR2 is FQGNSA in the germline V gene. The CDR3 loop spans 15 amino acids. Study-wide results and limits: Donors were few, which limited the genetic and exposure-history diversity represented.

Measured with immunoSEQ multiplex PCR; TCRdb has only the in-frame clones, and not every one. The table has 950,000 to 1,300,000 clones, around four fifths seen once. V gene TRBV7-2 combines with J gene TRBJ2-3; D gene unclear. The sample taken for sequencing was memory CD4+ T cells sorted from blood. Documented subset: CD45RA-negative fraction. The TCR originated in a man between 18 and 35 years old in good health. CDR3 region: CASSSAHLSTDTQYF. The CDR3 region has the DNA TGTGCCAGCAGCTCCGCTCATCTTAGCACAGATACGCAGTATTTT. The whole variable domain, remainder taken from reference TRBV7-2 and TRBJ2-3, is GAGVSQSPSNKVTEKGKDVELRCDPISGHTALYWYRQSLGQGLEFLIYFQGNSAPDKSGLPSDRFSAERTGGSVSTLTIQRTQQEDSAVYLCASSSAHLSTDTQYFGPGTRLTVL.